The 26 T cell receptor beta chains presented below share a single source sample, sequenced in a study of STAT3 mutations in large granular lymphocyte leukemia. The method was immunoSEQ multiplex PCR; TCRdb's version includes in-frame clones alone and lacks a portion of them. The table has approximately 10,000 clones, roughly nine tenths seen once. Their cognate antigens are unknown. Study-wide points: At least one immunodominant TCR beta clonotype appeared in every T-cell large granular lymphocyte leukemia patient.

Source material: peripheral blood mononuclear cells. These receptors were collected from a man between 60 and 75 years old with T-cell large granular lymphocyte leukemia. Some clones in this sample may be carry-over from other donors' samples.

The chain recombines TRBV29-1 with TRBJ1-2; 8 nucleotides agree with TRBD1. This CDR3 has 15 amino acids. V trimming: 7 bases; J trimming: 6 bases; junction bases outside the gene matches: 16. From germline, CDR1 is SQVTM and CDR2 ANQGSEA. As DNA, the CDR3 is TGCAGCGCCATTGCTGGGGGGGACAGGTTGAATGGCTACACCTTC. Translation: CSAIAGGDRLNGYTF. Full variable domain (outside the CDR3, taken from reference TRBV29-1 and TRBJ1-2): SAVISQKPSRDICQRGTSLTIQCQVDSQVTMMFWYRQQPGQSLTLIATANQGSEATYESGFVIDKFPISRPNLTFSTLTVSNMSPEDSSIYLCSAIAGGDRLNGYTFGSGTRLTVV.

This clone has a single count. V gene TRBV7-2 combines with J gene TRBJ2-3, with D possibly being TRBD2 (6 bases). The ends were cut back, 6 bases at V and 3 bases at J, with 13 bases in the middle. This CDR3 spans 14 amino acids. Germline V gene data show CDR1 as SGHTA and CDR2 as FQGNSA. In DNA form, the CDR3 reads TGTGCCAGCAGTCCAAACAGCGGGACAGATACGCAGTATTTT. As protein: CASSPNSGTDTQYF.

CDR3 nucleotides: TGTGCCAGCAGTTCCCTCGGGACTCCTAACACAGATACGCAGTATTTT. This translates into CASSSLGTPNTDTQYF. The rearrangement links TRBV28 to TRBJ2-3; D possibly corresponds to TRBD2 (6 bases). The V end lost 4 bases, the J end lost 2 bases, and 16 bases lay between the germline ends. Germline CDR1 and CDR2: MDHEN and SYDVKM. There are 16 residues in the CDR3.

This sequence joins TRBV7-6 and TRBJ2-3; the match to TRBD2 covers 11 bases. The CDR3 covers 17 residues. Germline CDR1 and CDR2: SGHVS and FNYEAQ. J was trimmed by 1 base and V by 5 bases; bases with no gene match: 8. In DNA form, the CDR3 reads TGTGCCAGCAGCACCCCCACTAGCGGGGGACGCACAGATACGCAGTATTTT. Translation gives CASSTPTSGGRTDTQYF.

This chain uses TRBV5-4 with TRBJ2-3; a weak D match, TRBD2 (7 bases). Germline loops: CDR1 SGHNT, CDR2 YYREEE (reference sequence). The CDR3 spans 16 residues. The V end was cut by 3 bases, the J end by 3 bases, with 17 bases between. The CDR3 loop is CASSSPGGPGTDTQYF. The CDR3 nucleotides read TGTGCCAGCAGCTCCCCCGGGGGGCCTGGAACAGATACGCAGTATTTT. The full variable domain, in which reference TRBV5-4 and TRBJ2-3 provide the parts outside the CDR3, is ETGVTQSPTHLIKTRGQQVTLRCSSQSGHNTVSWYQQALGQGPQFIFQYYREEENGRGNFPPRFSGLQFPNYSSELNVNALELDDSALYLCASSSPGGPGTDTQYFGPGTRLTVL.

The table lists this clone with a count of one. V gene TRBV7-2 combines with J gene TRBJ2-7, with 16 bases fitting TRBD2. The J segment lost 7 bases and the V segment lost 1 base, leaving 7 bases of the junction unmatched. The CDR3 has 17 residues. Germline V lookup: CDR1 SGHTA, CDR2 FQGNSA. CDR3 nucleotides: TGTGCCAGCAGCTTAGATGCTCCGGGACTAGCGGGAGGGGAGCAGTACTTC. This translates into CASSLDAPGLAGGEQYF.

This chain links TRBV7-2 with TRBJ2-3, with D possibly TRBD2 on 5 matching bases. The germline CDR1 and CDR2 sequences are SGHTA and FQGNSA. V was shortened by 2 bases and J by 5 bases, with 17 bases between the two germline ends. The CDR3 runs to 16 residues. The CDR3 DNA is TGTGCCAGCAGCTTAAACGCTCTTCGGGGTGGAGATACGCAGTATTTT. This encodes CASSLNALRGGDTQYF.

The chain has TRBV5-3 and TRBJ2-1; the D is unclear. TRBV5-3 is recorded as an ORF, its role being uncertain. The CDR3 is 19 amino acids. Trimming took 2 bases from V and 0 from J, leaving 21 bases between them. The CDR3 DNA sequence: TGTGCCAGAAGCTTCGAAACATACCCCAGATTCACCTCCTACAATGAGCAGTTCTTC. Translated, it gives CARSFETYPRFTSYNEQFF.

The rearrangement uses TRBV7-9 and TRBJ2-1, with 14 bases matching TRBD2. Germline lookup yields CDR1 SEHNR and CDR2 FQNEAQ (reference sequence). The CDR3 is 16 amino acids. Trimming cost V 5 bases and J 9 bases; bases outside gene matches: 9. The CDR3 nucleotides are TGTGCCAGCAGCCTCCTACAAGGACTAGCGGGAGGTGAGCAGTTCTTC. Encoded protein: CASSLLQGLAGGEQFF. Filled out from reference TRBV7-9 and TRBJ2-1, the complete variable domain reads DTGVSQNPRHKITKRGQNVTFRCDPISEHNRLYWYRQTLGQGPEFLTYFQNEAQLEKSRLLSDRFSAERPKGSFSTLEIQRTEQGDSAMYLCASSLLQGLAGGEQFFGPGTRLTVL.

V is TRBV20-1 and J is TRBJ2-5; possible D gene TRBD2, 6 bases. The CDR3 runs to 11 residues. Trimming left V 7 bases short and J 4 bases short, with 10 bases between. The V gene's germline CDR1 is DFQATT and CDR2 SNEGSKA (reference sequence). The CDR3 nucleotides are TGCAGTGGGAGGGCCGCAGAGACCCAGTACTTC. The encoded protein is CSGRAAETQYF.

The CDR3: CSVETPGAFF. The CDR3 DNA sequence: TGCAGCGTTGAAACCCCGGGAGCTTTCTTT. V gene TRBV29-1 combines with J gene TRBJ1-1, with D hard to call. CDR1 SQVTM and CDR2 ANQGSEA come from the germline V gene. The CDR3 has 10 residues. Trimming took 2 bases from V and 10 from J, leaving 8 bases between them.

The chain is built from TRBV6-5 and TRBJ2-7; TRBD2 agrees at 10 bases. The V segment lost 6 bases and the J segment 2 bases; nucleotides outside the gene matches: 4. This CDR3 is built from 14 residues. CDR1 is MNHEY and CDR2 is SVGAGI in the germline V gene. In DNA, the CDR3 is TGTGCCAGCAGCCAGCGGGAGGGCCCCTACGAGCAGTACTTC. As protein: CASSQREGPYEQYF.

CDR3 residues: CASSQTSGWLRETQYF. The CDR3 DNA reads as TGCGCCAGCAGCCAAACCTCGGGCTGGCTTAGGGAGACCCAGTACTTC. The rearrangement uses TRBV4-1 and TRBJ2-5; D gene ambiguous. This CDR3 contains 16 residues. Germline-derived CDR1 and CDR2 are MGHRA and YSYEKL. V lost 2 bases and J lost 5, with 18 bases in between.

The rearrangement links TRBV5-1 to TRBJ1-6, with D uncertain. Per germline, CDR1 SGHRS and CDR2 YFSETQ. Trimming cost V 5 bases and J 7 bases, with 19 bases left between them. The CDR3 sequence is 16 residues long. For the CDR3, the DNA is TGCGCCAGCAGACAGACCCTTCCCCTTGACAATTCACCCCTCCACTTT. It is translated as CASRQTLPLDNSPLHF. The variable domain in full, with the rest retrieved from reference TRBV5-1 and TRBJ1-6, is KAGVTQTPRYLIKTRGQQVTLSCSPISGHRSVSWYQQTPGQGLQFLFEYFSETQRNKGNFPGRFSGRQFSNSRSEMNVSTLELGDSALYLCASRQTLPLDNSPLHFGNGTRLTVT.

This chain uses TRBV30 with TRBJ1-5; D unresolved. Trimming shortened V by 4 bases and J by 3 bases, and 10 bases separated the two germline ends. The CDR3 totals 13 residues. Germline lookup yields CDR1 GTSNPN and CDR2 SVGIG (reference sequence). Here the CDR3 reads CAWNRQTNQPQHF. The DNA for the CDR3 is TGTGCCTGGAATCGACAAACCAATCAGCCCCAGCATTTT. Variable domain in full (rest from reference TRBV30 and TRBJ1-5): SQTIHQWPATLVQPVGSPLSLECTVEGTSNPNLYWYRQAAGRGLQLLFYSVGIGQISSEVPQNLSASRPQDRQFILSSKKLLLSDSGFYLCAWNRQTNQPQHFGDGTRLSIL.

The CDR3 sequence: CAWNRGRGGTQYF. CDR3 bases: TGTGCCTGGAACCGCGGGAGGGGCGGTACGCAGTATTTT. This chain joins TRBV30 and TRBJ2-3, with TRBD2 matching over 9 bases. Germline trimming cut 4 bases from V and 8 bases from J; bases unmatched to any gene: 7. Germline CDR1 reads GTSNPN; CDR2 reads SVGIG (reference sequence). The CDR3 is 13 residues long. Supplemented by reference TRBV30 and TRBJ2-3, the full variable domain reads SQTIHQWPATLVQPVGSPLSLECTVEGTSNPNLYWYRQAAGRGLQLLFYSVGIGQISSEVPQNLSASRPQDRQFILSSKKLLLSDSGFYLCAWNRGRGGTQYFGPGTRLTVL.

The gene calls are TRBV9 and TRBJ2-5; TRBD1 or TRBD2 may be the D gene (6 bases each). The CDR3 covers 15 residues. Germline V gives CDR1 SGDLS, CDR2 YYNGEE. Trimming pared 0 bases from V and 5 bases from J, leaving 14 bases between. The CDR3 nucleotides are TGTGCCAGCAGCGTAGCCGAGGGGGGTATCGAGACCCAGTACTTC. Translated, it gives CASSVAEGGIETQYF. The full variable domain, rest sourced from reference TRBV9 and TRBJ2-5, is DSGVTQTPKHLITATGQRVTLRCSPRSGDLSVYWYQQSLDQGLQFLIQYYNGEERAKGNILERFSAQQFPDLHSELNLSSLELGDSALYFCASSVAEGGIETQYFGPGTRLLVL.

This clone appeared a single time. The CDR3, as DNA: TGCAGTGCTTGGGAGGAGACCCAGTACTTC. Amino acids: CSAWEETQYF. The V call is TRBV20-1, the J call TRBJ2-5, with a possible D match to TRBD2 (5 bases). Trimming left V 5 bases short and J 5 bases short, with 6 bases between. The germline V gene has CDR1 DFQATT and CDR2 SNEGSKA (reference sequence). CDR3 length: 10 residues.

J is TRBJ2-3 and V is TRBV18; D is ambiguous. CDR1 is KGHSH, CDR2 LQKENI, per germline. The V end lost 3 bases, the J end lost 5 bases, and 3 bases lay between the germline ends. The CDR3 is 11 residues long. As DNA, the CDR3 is TGTGCCAGCTCACCTATAGATACGCAGTATTTT. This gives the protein CASSPIDTQYF.

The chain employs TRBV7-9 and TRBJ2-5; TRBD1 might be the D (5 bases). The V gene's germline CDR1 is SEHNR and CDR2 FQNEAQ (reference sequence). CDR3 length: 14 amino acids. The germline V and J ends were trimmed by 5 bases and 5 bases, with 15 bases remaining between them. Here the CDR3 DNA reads TGTGCCAGCAGCCCATCCAGGGTGGGGGAGACCCAGTACTTC. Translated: CASSPSRVGETQYF. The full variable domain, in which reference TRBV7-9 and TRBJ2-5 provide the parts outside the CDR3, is DTGVSQNPRHKITKRGQNVTFRCDPISEHNRLYWYRQTLGQGPEFLTYFQNEAQLEKSRLLSDRFSAERPKGSFSTLEIQRTEQGDSAMYLCASSPSRVGETQYFGPGTRLLVL.

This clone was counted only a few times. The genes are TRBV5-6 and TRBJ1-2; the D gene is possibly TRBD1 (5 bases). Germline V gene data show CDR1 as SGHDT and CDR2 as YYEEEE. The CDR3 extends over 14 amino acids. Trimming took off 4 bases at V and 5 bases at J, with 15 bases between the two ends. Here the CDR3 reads CASSQRQNLYGYTF. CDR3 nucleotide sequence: TGTGCCAGCAGCCAGAGACAGAATCTATATGGCTACACCTTC.

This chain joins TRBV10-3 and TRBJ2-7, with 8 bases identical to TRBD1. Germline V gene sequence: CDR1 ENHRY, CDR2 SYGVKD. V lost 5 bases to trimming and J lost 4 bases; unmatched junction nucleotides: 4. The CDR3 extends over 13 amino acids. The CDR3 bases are TGTGCCATCAGTCCGAGGACAGGGTACGAGCAGTACTTC. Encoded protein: CAISPRTGYEQYF.

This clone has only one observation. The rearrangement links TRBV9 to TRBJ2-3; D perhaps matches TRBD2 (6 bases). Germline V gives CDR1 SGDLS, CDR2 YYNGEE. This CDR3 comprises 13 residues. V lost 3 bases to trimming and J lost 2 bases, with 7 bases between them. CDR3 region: CASSGDFTDTQYF. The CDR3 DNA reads TGTGCCAGCAGCGGGGACTTCACAGATACGCAGTATTTT.

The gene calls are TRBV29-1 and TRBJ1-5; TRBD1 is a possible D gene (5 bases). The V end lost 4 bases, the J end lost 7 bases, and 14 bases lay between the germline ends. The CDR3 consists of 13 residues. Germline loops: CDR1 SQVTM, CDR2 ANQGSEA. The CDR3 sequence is CSVVVQVNQPQHF. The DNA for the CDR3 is TGCAGCGTTGTTGTACAGGTCAACCAGCCCCAGCATTTT.

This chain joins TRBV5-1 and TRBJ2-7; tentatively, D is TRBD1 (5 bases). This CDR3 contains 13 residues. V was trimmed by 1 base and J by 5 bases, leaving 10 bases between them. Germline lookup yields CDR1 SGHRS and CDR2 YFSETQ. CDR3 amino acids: CASSLSSRDEQYF. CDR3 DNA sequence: TGCGCCAGCAGCTTGAGTTCCAGGGACGAGCAGTACTTC.

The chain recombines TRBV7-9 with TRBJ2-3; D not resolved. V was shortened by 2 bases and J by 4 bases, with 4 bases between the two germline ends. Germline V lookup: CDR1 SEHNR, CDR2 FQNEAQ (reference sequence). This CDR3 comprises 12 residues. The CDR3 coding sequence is TGTGCCAGCAGCTTACGATCAGATACGCAGTATTTT. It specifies CASSLRSDTQYF.